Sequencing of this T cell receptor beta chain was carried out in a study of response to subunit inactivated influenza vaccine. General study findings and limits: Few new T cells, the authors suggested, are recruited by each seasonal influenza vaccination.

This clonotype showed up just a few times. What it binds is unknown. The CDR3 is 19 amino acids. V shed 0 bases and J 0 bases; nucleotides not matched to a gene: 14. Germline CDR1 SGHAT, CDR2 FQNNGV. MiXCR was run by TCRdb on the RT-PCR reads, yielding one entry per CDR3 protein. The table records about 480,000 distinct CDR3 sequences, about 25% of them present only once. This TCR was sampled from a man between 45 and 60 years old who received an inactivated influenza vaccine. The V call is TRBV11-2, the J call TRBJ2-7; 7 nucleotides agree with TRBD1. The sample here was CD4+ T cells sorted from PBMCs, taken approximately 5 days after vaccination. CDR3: CASSLDFGVNRQGSYEQYF. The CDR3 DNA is TGTGCCAGCAGCTTAGATTTCGGGGTGAATCGACAGGGCTCCTACGAGCAGTACTTC.